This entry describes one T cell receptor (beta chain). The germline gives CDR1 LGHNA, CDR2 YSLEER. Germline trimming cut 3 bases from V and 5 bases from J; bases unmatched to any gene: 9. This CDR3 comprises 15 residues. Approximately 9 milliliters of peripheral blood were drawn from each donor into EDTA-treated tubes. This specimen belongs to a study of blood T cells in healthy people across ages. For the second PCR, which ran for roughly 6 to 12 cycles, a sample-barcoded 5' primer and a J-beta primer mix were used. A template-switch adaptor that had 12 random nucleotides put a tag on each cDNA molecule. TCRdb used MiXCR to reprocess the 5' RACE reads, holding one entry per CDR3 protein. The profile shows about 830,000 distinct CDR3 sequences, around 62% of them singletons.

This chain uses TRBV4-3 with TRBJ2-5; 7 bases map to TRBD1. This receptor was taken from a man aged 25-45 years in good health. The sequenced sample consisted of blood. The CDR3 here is CASSQRDREAETQYF. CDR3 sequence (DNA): TGCGCCAGCAGCCAGAGGGACAGAGAGGCGGAGACCCAGTACTTC.